The present entry profiles one T cell receptor (beta chain) with its context. The data belong to a study of T cells expressing NK-cell markers. In the study overall: Sorted T-cell subsets CD3+CD56+NKG2C+, CD3+CD56+NKG2C- and CD3+CD56-NKG2C+ were TCR beta-sequenced. Most of the eight sequenced donors tested HCMV-seropositive; one tested seronegative.

Reprocessing the 5' RACE reads, TCRdb reports a single entry for every CDR3 protein and omits DNA. The sample table includes fewer than 6,500 distinct CDR3 sequences. The CDR3 is made up of 12 amino acids. Germline loops: CDR1 MNHNS, CDR2 SASEGT. Sequenced material: blood T cells: a sorted CD56 or NKG2C T cell subset, CD4+ or CD8+ T cells, or bulk PBMC T cells (not recorded which). This chain uses TRBV6-1 with TRBJ1-1; no DNA is available, so the TRBD1 call from TCRdb remains unchecked. The sequence came from a man younger than 35 in good health. The CDR3 loop reads CASAGDSSIAFF.